This is a list of T cell receptor beta chains from one sample in a study of neurological immune-mediated disorders. TCRdb processed the 5' RACE reads anew with MiXCR; each CDR3 protein has one entry. The profile shows around 49,000 distinct CDR3 sequences, approximately 14% of them singletons. The specimen sequenced was PBMCs. These TCRs come from a male donor with HTLV-1-associated myelopathy (HAM/TSP). Both conserved end residues are part of each CDR3. Fields, in order: CDR3 protein, CDR3 DNA, V gene, clone size, D gene, J gene. The D gene is left open where the match is weak. For some rows the clone size is stated as once, few or many, or as a class when expanded; others skip it.

CASSGHRRNTEAFF TGCGCCAGCAGCGGCCATAGGCGAAACACTGAAGCTTTCTTT TRBV5-1 many . TRBJ1-1
CASGNRDRGSGYTF TGCGCCAGCGGCAACCGGGACAGGGGTTCTGGCTACACCTTC TRBV5-1 many TRBD1 TRBJ1-2
CSVEYPNTEAFF TGCAGCGTTGAATACCCGAACACTGAAGCTTTCTTT TRBV29-1 many . TRBJ1-1
CSVVARANYEQYF TGCAGCGTGGTCGCACGGGCTAATTACGAGCAGTACTTC TRBV29-1 many . TRBJ2-7
CSAQRYSGANVLTF TGCAGCGCCCAAAGGTACTCTGGGGCCAACGTCCTGACTTTC TRBV29-1 . . TRBJ2-6
CASQFLAGKGAYEQYF TGTGCCAGCCAGTTTTTGGCAGGGAAAGGGGCCTACGAGCAGTACTTC TRBV27 many . TRBJ2-7
CASSYFGPVRGAGSPLHF TGTGCCAGCAGTTACTTCGGCCCCGTTCGAGGAGCTGGGTCACCCCTCCACTTT TRBV6-5 many . TRBJ1-6
CASSFGGLSEQYF TGTGCCAGCAGCTTCGGGGGGCTGAGCGAGCAGTACTTC TRBV5-5 many . TRBJ2-7
CAWSVMTAHSPLHF TGTGCCTGGAGTGTAATGACAGCCCATTCACCCCTCCACTTT TRBV30 many . TRBJ1-6
CSASLITGNYEQYF TGCAGTGCTAGCCTAATCACAGGGAACTACGAGCAGTACTTC TRBV20-1 many . TRBJ2-7
CSVNGTSGGSAETQYF TGCAGCGTCAACGGGACTAGCGGGGGATCGGCGGAGACCCAGTACTTC TRBV29-1 many TRBD2 TRBJ2-5
CASSLPGPGNSPLHF TGTGCCAGCAGCCTGCCGGGTCCAGGGAATTCACCCCTCCACTTT TRBV3-1 many . TRBJ1-6
CASSPTTGNYGYTF TGTGCCAGCAGCCCCACGACAGGGAACTATGGCTACACCTTC TRBV7-9 many TRBD1 TRBJ1-2
CSASVLGTEAFF TGCAGTGCTAGTGTTCTGGGCACTGAAGCTTTCTTT TRBV20-1 many . TRBJ1-1
CSVAGRGNTGELFF TGCAGCGTTGCGGGACGGGGAAACACCGGGGAGCTGTTTTTT TRBV29-1 many . TRBJ2-2
CASSLPRANSPLHF TGTGCCAGCAGTTTACCCAGGGCGAATTCACCCCTCCACTTT TRBV12-3/TRBV12-4 many . TRBJ1-6
CASSTPGGRVYEQYF TGTGCCAGCAGCACCCCCGGGGGGCGCGTGTACGAGCAGTACTTC TRBV28 many . TRBJ2-7
CASSSTQNTEAFF TGTGCTAGCAGCTCGACACAGAACACTGAAGCTTTCTTT TRBV7-7 many . TRBJ1-1
CSASSIVTGDYCYTF TGCAGTGCTAGTAGTATAGTGACGGGGGACTATTGCTACACCTTC TRBV20-1 . . TRBJ1-2
CSARALRGYYNEQFF TGCAGTGCTAGAGCCTTGCGGGGGTACTACAATGAGCAGTTCTTC TRBV20-1 . TRBD2 TRBJ2-1
CSAVGGGVNYGYTF TGCAGTGCCGTCGGTGGGGGAGTCAACTATGGCTACACCTTC TRBV20-1 many . TRBJ1-2
CASSLVSTAMNTEAFF TGCGCCAGCAGCTTGGTTTCGACAGCTATGAACACTGAAGCTTTCTTT TRBV5-1 many . TRBJ1-1
CSASSGAGRETQYF TGCAGTGCCTCCTCCGGGGCTGGGCGGGAGACCCAGTACTTC TRBV20-1 many . TRBJ2-5
CSASQADRETQYF TGCAGTGCTAGTCAAGCGGACCGAGAGACCCAGTACTTC TRBV20-1 many . TRBJ2-5
CASSDPRGFQETQYF TGTGCCAGCAGCGATCCCAGGGGCTTTCAAGAGACCCAGTACTTC TRBV12-3/TRBV12-4 many . TRBJ2-5
CASSETSGAADTQYF TGTGCCAGCAGTGAGACTAGCGGGGCCGCAGATACGCAGTATTTT TRBV6-1 few TRBD2 TRBJ2-3
CSATRDTYEQFF TGCAGTGCTACCCGGGACACCTATGAGCAGTTCTTC TRBV20-1 many . TRBJ2-1
CASSYSNFGTIYF TGTGCCAGCAGTTACTCGAATTTCGGGACCATATATTTT TRBV6-5 many . TRBJ1-3
CASSTIGSGEDTQYF TGTGCCAGCAGTACGATAGGTAGCGGCGAGGATACGCAGTATTTT TRBV6-2/TRBV6-3 many . TRBJ2-3
CSVAGGPTGELFF TGCAGTGTCGCGGGGGGGCCCACCGGGGAGCTGTTTTTT TRBV20-1 many TRBD2 TRBJ2-2
CSLVGRPTDTQYF TGCAGTCTTGTTGGGAGACCCACAGATACGCAGTATTTT TRBV20-1 few . TRBJ2-3
CASSVAGLSSYEQYF TGTGCCAGCAGCGTAGCTGGTCTTAGCTCCTACGAGCAGTACTTC TRBV9 few . TRBJ2-7
CASTQSGREEAFF TGTGCCAGCACCCAAAGCGGGAGGGAAGAAGCTTTCTTT TRBV7-3 many . TRBJ1-1
CASSLPGVNEQFF TGCGCCAGCAGCTTGCCGGGGGTCAATGAGCAGTTCTTC TRBV5-1 many . TRBJ2-1
CASSLPDRAYNEQFF TGTGCCAGCAGTTTACCGGACAGGGCCTACAATGAGCAGTTCTTC TRBV28 many TRBD1 TRBJ2-1
CATGRFNEQFF TGTGCGACCGGAAGGTTCAATGAGCAGTTCTTC TRBV24-1 many . TRBJ2-1
CASSLPGIEAFF TGCGCCAGCAGCTTACCAGGAATCGAAGCTTTCTTT TRBV5-1 many . TRBJ1-1
CASSLRGGNWGEQFF TGTGCCAGCAGCCTCCGCGGCGGGAACTGGGGTGAGCAGTTCTTC TRBV7-2 many . TRBJ2-1
CAISETLQGYEQYF TGTGCCATCAGTGAGACCCTACAGGGGTACGAGCAGTACTTC TRBV10-3 many TRBD1 TRBJ2-7
CASSLTLQGEKLFF TGCGCCAGCAGCTTGACCCTACAAGGAGAAAAACTGTTTTTT TRBV5-1 many . TRBJ1-4
CASSQDLNNYQETQYF TGCGCCAGCAGCCAAGATCTGAACAATTATCAAGAGACCCAGTACTTC TRBV4-3 many . TRBJ2-5
CASSLDGAVSALHF TGCGCCAGCAGCTTGGACGGCGCCGTCTCGGCCCTCCACTTT TRBV5-1 many . TRBJ1-6
CASSLRWGQPQHF TGTGCCAGCAGCTTAAGGTGGGGTCAGCCCCAGCATTTT TRBV7-2 many . TRBJ1-5
CASSSSGVPYNEQFF TGCGCCAGCAGCAGTAGCGGGGTCCCCTACAATGAGCAGTTCTTC TRBV5-1 many TRBD2 TRBJ2-1
CSARGGGGGVSNYGYTF TGCAGTGCTAGAGGAGGGGGAGGGGGAGTGTCTAACTATGGCTACACCTTC TRBV20-1 medium-sized . TRBJ1-2
CASSLMRGNEQFF TGTGCCAGCAGTTTAATGAGGGGCAATGAGCAGTTCTTC TRBV12-3/TRBV12-4 many . TRBJ2-1
CSARIDASGGYTF TGCAGTGCTAGAATCGACGCCTCAGGAGGCTACACCTTC TRBV20-1 many . TRBJ1-2
CSARGVGQETQYF TGCAGTGCTAGAGGTGTGGGACAAGAGACCCAGTACTTC TRBV20-1 many . TRBJ2-5
CATLGQRTYEQYF TGTGCCACCCTGGGACAGCGAACCTACGAGCAGTACTTC TRBV6-1 many TRBD1 TRBJ2-7
CASGATSGNQETQYF TGTGCCTCCGGGGCGACTAGCGGGAATCAAGAGACCCAGTACTTC TRBV3-1 many TRBD2 TRBJ2-5
CASREGDGNQPQHF TGCGCCAGCAGGGAGGGAGATGGCAATCAGCCCCAGCATTTT TRBV5-1 many . TRBJ1-5
CASSQDFLAGPSNAQFF TGCGCCAGCAGCCAAGATTTCCTAGCGGGGCCCTCGAATGCGCAGTTCTTC TRBV4-1 many TRBD2 TRBJ2-1
CSAQGTNTGELFF TGCAGTGCTCAGGGAACGAACACCGGGGAGCTGTTTTTT TRBV20-1 many . TRBJ2-2
CAISESTAPTYEQFF TGTGCCATCAGTGAGTCGACAGCGCCTACCTATGAGCAGTTCTTC TRBV10-3 many . TRBJ2-1
CASSPTTGRDTGELFF TGTGCCAGCTCACCTACGACAGGGCGCGACACCGGGGAGCTGTTTTTT TRBV18 many TRBD1 TRBJ2-2
CASSLKGGSGNTIYF TGTGCCAGCAGCTTAAAGGGAGGATCTGGAAACACCATATATTTT TRBV7-2 many . TRBJ1-3
CASSPRYEQYF TGTGCCAGCAGTCCGCGATACGAGCAGTACTTC TRBV28 few . TRBJ2-7
CASSLLGVNQPQHF TGTGCCAGCAGTTTACTAGGGGTCAATCAGCCCCAGCATTTT TRBV27 . . TRBJ1-5